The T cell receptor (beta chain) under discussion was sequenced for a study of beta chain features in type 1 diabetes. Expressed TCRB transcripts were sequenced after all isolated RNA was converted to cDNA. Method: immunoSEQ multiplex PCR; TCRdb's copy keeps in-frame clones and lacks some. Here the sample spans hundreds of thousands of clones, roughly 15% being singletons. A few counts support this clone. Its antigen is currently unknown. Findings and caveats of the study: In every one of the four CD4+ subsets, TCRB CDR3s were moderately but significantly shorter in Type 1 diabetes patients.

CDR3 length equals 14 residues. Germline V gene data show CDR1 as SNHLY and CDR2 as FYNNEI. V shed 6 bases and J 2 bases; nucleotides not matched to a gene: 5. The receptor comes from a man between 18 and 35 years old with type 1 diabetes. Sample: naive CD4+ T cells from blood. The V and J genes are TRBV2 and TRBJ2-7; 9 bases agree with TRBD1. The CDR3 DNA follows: TGTGCCAGCAGCCAGAGGACAGGGGCCTACGAGCAGTACTTC. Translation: CASSQRTGAYEQYF. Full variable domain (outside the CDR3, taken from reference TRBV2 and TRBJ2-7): EPEVTQTPSHQVTQMGQEVILRCVPISNHLYFYWYRQILGQKVEFLVSFYNNEISEKSEIFDDQFSVERPDGSNFTLKIRSTKLEDSAMYFCASSQRTGAYEQYFGPGTRLTVT.